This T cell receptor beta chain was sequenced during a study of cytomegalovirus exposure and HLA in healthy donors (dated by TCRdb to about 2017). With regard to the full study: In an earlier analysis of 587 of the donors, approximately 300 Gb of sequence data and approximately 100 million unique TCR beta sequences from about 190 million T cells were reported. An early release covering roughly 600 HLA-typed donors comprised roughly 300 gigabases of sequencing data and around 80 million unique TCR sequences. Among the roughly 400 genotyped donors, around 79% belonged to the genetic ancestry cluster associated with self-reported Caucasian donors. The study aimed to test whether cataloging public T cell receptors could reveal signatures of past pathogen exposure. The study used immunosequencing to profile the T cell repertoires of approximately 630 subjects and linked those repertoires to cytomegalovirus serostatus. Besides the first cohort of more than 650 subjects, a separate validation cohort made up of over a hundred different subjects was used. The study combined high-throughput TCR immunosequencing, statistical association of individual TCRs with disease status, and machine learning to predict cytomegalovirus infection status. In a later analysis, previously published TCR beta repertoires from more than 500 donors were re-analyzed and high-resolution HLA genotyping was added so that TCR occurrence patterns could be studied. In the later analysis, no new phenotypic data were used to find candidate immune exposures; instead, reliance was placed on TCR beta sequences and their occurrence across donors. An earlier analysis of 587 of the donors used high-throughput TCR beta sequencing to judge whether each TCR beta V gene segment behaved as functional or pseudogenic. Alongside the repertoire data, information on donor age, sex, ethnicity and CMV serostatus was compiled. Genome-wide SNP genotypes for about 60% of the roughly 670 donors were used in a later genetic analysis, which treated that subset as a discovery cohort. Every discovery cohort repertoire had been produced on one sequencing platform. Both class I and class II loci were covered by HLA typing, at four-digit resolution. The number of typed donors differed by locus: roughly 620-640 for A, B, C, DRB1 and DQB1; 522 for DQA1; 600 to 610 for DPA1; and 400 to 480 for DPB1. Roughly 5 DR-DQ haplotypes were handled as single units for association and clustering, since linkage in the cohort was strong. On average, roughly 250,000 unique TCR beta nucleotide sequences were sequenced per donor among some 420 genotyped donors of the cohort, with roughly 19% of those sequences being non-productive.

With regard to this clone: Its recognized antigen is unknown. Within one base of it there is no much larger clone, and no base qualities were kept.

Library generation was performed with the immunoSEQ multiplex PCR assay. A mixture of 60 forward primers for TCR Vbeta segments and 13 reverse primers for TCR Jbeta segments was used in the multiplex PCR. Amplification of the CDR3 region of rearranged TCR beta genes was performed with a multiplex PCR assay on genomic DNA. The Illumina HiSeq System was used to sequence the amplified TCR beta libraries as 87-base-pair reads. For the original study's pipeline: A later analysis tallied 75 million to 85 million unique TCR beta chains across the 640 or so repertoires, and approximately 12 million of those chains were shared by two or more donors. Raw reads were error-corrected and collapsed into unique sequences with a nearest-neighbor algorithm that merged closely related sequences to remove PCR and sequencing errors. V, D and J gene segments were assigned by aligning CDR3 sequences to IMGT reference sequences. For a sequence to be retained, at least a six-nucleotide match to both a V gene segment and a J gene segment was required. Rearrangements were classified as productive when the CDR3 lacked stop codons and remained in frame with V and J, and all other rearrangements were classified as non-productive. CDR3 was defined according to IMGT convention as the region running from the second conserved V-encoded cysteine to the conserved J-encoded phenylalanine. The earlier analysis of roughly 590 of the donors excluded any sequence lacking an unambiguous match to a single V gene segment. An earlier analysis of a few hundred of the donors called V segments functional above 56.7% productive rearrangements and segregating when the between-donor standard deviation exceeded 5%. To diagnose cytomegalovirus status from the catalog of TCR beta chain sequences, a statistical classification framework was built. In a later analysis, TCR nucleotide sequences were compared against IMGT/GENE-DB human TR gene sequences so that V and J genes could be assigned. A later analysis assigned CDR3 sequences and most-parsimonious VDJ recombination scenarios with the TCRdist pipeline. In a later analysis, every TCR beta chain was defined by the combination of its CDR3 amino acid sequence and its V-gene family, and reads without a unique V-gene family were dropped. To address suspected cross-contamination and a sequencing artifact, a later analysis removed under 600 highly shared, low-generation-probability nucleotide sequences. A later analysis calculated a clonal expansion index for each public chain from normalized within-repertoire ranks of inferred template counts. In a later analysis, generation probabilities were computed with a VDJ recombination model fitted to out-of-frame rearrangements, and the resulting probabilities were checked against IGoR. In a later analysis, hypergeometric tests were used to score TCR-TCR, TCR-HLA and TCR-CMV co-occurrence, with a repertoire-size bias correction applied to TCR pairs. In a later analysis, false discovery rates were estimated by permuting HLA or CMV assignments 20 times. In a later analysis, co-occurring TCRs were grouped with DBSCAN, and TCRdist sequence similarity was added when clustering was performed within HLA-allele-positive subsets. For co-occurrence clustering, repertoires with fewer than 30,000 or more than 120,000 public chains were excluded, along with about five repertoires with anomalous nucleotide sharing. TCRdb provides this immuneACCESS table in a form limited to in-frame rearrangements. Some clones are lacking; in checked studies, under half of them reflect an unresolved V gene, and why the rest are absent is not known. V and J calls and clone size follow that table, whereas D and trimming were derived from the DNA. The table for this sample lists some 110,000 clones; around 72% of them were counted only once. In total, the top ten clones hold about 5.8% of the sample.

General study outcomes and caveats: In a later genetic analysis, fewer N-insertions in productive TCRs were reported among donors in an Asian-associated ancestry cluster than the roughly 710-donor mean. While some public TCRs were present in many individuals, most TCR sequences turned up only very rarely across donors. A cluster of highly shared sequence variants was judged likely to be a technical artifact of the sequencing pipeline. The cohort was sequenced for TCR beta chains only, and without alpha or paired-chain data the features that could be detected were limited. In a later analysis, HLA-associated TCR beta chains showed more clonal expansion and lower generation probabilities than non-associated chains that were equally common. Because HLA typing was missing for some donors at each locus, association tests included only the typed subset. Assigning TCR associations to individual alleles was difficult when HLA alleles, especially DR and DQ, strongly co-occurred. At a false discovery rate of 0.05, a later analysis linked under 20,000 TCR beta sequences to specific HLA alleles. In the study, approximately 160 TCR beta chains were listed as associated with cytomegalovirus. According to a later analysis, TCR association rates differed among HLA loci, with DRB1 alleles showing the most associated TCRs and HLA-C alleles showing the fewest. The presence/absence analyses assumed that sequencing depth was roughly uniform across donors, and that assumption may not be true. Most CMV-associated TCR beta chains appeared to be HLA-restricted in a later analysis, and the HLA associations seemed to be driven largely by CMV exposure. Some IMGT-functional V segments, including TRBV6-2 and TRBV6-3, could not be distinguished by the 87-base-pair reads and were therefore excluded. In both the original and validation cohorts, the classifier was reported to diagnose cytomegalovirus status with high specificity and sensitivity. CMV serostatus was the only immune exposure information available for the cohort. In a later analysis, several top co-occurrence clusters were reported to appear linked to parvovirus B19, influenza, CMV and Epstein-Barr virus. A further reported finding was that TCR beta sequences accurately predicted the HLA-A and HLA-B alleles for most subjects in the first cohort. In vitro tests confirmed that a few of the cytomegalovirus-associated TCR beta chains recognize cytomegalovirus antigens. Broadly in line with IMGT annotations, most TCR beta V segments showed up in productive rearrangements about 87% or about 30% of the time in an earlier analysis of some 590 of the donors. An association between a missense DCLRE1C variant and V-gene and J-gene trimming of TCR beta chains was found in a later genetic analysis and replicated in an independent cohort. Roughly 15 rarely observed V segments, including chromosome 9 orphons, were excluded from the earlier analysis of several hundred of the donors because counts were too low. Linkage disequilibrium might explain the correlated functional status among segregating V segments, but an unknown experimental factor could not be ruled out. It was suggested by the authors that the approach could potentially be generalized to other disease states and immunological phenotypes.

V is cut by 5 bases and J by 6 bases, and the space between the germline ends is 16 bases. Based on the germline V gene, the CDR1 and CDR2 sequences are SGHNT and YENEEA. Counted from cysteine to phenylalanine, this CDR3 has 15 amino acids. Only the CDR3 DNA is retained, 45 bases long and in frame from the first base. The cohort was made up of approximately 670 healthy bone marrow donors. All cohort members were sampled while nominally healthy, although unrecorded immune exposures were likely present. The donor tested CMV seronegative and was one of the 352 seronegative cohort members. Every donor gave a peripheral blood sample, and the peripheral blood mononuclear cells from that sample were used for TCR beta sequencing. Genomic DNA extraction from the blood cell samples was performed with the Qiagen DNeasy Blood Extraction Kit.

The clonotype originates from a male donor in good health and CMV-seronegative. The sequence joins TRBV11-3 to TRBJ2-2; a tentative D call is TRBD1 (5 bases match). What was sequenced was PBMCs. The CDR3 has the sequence CASSPGSLGPGELFF. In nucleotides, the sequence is TGTGCCAGCAGCCCCGGGTCCCTGGGGCCCGGGGAGCTGTTTTTT.